What follows are 10 T cell receptor beta chains derived from one specimen sequenced in a study of shared clonotypes between healthy human individuals. Assay: immunoSEQ multiplex PCR; the TCRdb copy retains only in-frame clones and omits some. Of about 1 million clones in the sample, approximately 68% were seen once. The sequenced sample consisted of memory CD4+ T cells sorted from blood. Specified subset: CD45RA-negative fraction. These TCRs come from a man between 18 and 29 years old in good health.

V is TRBV6-1 and J is TRBJ2-1; TRBD1 aligns across 7 bases. Per the germline V gene, CDR1 is MNHNS and CDR2 is SASEGT. With 5 bases clipped from V and 7 bases from J, the junction kept 5 bases outside the gene matches. The CDR3 contains 13 residues. CDR3 DNA: TGTGCCAGCAGTAGACAGGGTGGGAATGAGCAGTTCTTC. This sequence encodes CASSRQGGNEQFF.

The V and J genes are TRBV25-1 and TRBJ2-5; a possible D gene is TRBD1 (6 bases). This CDR3 is built from 15 residues. Germline assignment: CDR1 MGHDK and CDR2 SYGVNS. Trimming left V 3 bases short and J 3 bases short, with 14 bases between. The CDR3 loop is CASSEASGVKETQYF. In nucleotides, the CDR3 is TGTGCCAGCAGTGAGGCCTCAGGGGTTAAAGAGACCCAGTACTTC.

The rearrangement links TRBV28 to TRBJ2-7, with TRBD1 matching 12 bases. Germline values: CDR1 MDHEN, CDR2 SYDVKM. The CDR3 consists of 16 residues. Unmatched junction bases numbered 9, after V lost 6 bases and J lost 3 bases. CDR3 loop: CASSPGTGGSYYEQYF. CDR3 DNA sequence: TGTGCCAGCAGCCCCGGGACAGGGGGCTCCTACTACGAGCAGTACTTC.

The V and J genes are TRBV19 and TRBJ2-6; no definite D call. Germline V gives CDR1 LNHDA, CDR2 SQIVND (reference sequence). The V and J ends lost 6 bases and 0 bases respectively, with 12 bases between them. The CDR3 consists of 16 residues. The CDR3 DNA sequence: TGTGCCAGTAGAATCGGTGGGATCTCTGGGGCCAACGTCCTGACTTTC. Its translation is CASRIGGISGANVLTF.

J is TRBJ2-3 and V is TRBV7-2; D not certain. Trimming shortened V by 5 bases and J by 4 bases, and 10 bases separated the two germline ends. The CDR3 is 13 amino acids. Per germline, CDR1 SGHTA and CDR2 FQGNSA. The CDR3 spells CASSAMISDTQYF. The CDR3 nucleotides are TGTGCCAGCAGCGCGATGATATCAGATACGCAGTATTTT.

The chain couples TRBV7-9 to TRBJ2-3, with 8 positions matching TRBD2. The V and J ends lost 5 bases and 1 base, in that order; junction bases with no gene match: 14. The CDR3 covers 18 residues. Per the germline V gene, CDR1 is SEHNR and CDR2 is FQNEAQ (reference sequence). CDR3 bases: TGTGCCAGCAGCGAAGGAGTGATGGCGGGAGGACGCACAGATACGCAGTATTTT. This sequence encodes CASSEGVMAGGRTDTQYF.

To note about this clone: Other DNA variants within this sample encode the same CDR3. V and J are TRBV18 and TRBJ1-6; maybe TRBD1 (6 bases). With 4 bases removed from V and 12 bases from J, the gap between germline ends came to 10 bases. The CDR3 runs to 12 residues. The germline gives CDR1 KGHSH, CDR2 LQKENI. CDR3 residues: CASSRPQGPLHF. The DNA for the CDR3 is TGTGCCAGCTCACGACCACAGGGACCCCTCCACTTT. Full variable domain (remainder filled in from reference TRBV18 and TRBJ1-6): NAGVMQNPRHLVRRRGQEARLRCSPMKGHSHVYWYRQLPEEGLKFMVYLQKENIIDESGMPKERFSAEFPKEGPSILRIQQVVRGDSAAYFCASSRPQGPLHFGNGTRLTVT.

About this clone itself: An end of the junction differs from the germline gene, which may be a read error. This chain connects TRBV7-7 to TRBJ2-3; D is unclear. Germline V gene lookup returns CDR1 SSHAT and CDR2 FNYEAQ (reference sequence). CDR3 length equals 15 residues. The CDR3 loop reads CASSPGLGRTDTQYF. In nucleotides, the CDR3 is TGTGCTAGCAGCCCCGGGCTGGGTCGCACAGATACGCAGTATTTT.

The CDR3 DNA is TGCGCCAGCAGCCCAAGGGGACAGGGGAAGGGTTGGAGCTCCTACAATGAGCAGTTCTTC. This codes for CASSPRGQGKGWSSYNEQFF. The chain couples TRBV4-1 to TRBJ2-1, with 10 nucleotides matching TRBD1. Per germline, CDR1 MGHRA and CDR2 YSYEKL. CDR3 length equals 20 residues. Losses at the gene ends were 4 bases for V and 0 bases for J; bases not matched to a gene: 15.

This clone was detected a few times. The V and J genes are TRBV10-2 and TRBJ1-1, with 8 bases fitting TRBD1. J was trimmed by 6 bases and V by 6 bases; bases with no gene match: 12. This CDR3 region has 15 residues. In germline, CDR1 is WSHSY, CDR2 SAAADI. CDR3: CASRSRTGYYSEAFF. DNA for the CDR3: TGCGCCAGCAGGTCGAGGACAGGGTATTATTCTGAAGCTTTCTTT.